The clone carrying this T cell receptor beta chain was counted a single time. Profiling relied on immunoSEQ multiplex PCR, and the TCRdb table lists in-frame clones only, not all of them. The sample shows around 130,000 clones, 70% to 90% of them seen only once. This entry is derived from a study of control samples from healthy donors and cancer patients. The sequencing sample was made of blood. The clonotype was recovered from a man in his fifties or sixties in good health.

CDR3 DNA: TGTGCCAGCACAAAGCGGGGGGGCAGTAATGAGCAGTTCTTC. Protein sequence: CASTKRGGSNEQFF. The chain uses TRBV2 and TRBJ2-1; 10 bases match TRBD2. V lost 7 bases to trimming and J lost 7 bases; unmatched junction nucleotides: 7. Per the germline V gene, CDR1 is SNHLY and CDR2 is FYNNEI. The CDR3 is 14 amino acids. The full variable domain, with the rest looked up from reference TRBV2 and TRBJ2-1, is EPEVTQTPSHQVTQMGQEVILRCVPISNHLYFYWYRQILGQKVEFLVSFYNNEISEKSEIFDDQFSVERPDGSNFTLKIRSTKLEDSAMYFCASTKRGGSNEQFFGPGTRLTVL.